One and the same sample provided the 28 T cell receptor beta chains below, sequenced in a study of regulatory T cells in long-lasting Graves disease. Time point meaning: newly diagnosed GD, antithyroid drugs for less than 3 months. Extracted PBMC RNA gave rise to the TCR library. HTBI primers from iRepertoire and Arm-PCR of CDR3 regions yielded the TCR beta libraries. A single record per CDR3 protein comes from TCRdb applying MiXCR to the multiplex PCR reads. The sample lists 300,000 to 400,000 distinct CDR3 sequences, around 15% occurring once. Sequenced here: peripheral blood mononuclear cells (PBMCs), sampled at new diagnosis, from a patient treated with antithyroid drugs. These receptors were obtained from a female donor with Graves disease.

The sample holds many counts of this clonotype. The chain links TRBV29-1 to TRBJ2-7; D remains ambiguous. CDR3 length equals 12 residues. V was trimmed by 1 base and J by 2 bases, leaving 6 bases between them. Germline assignment: CDR1 SQVTM and CDR2 ANQGSEA. CDR3 in amino acids: CSVEGQPYEQYF. The CDR3 nucleotides read TGCAGCGTTGAAGGGCAACCCTACGAGCAGTACTTC.

This clonotype was observed at least ten times. The chain joins TRBV3-1 to TRBJ1-2, with D uncertain. Germline-derived CDR1 and CDR2 are LGHDT and YNNKEL (reference sequence). CDR3 length: 14 residues. Trimming stripped 0 bases from V and 4 bases from J, with 9 bases between. The CDR3 spells CASSQDMGFYGYTF. The DNA for the CDR3 is TGTGCCAGCAGCCAAGATATGGGGTTCTATGGCTACACCTTC.

A few counts support this clonotype. V gene TRBV30 combines with J gene TRBJ1-1, with 8 bases lining up with TRBD1. The CDR3 has 14 amino acids. Trimming cost V 3 bases and J 5 bases; bases outside gene matches: 8. Germline V gene sequence: CDR1 GTSNPN, CDR2 SVGIG (reference sequence). The chain's CDR3 is CAWSPQGGWTEAFF. CDR3 DNA: TGTGCCTGGAGCCCACAGGGGGGTTGGACTGAAGCTTTCTTT.

The sample holds a few counts of this clonotype. The genes are TRBV10-3 and TRBJ2-2; 9 nucleotides line up with TRBD1. Unmatched junction bases numbered 4, after V lost 4 bases and J lost 4 bases. This CDR3 has 15 amino acids. From germline, CDR1 is ENHRY and CDR2 SYGVKD. CDR3 amino acids: CAISGGQGSTGELFF. CDR3 coding DNA: TGTGCCATCAGTGGGGGACAGGGATCCACCGGGGAGCTGTTTTTT.

V and J are TRBV6-4 and TRBJ2-5; no reliable D call. The V and J ends lost 7 bases and 1 base respectively, with 10 bases between them. The CDR3 is 13 amino acids. Germline loops: CDR1 MRHNA, CDR2 SNTAGT. The chain's CDR3 is CASTSGLQETQYF. In DNA, the CDR3 is TGTGCCAGCACCTCCGGGCTCCAAGAGACCCAGTACTTC.

This clonotype was seen at least ten times. This rearrangement joins TRBV6-1 to TRBJ1-1, with a possible D match to TRBD1 (6 bases). This CDR3 has 16 residues. Per germline, CDR1 MNHNS and CDR2 SASEGT. V was pared by 5 bases and J by 4 bases, with 20 bases between. Written as DNA, the CDR3 is TGTGCCAGCAGTCTTAACAGGGCTCCCCTGGGCACTGAAGCTTTCTTT. Protein product: CASSLNRAPLGTEAFF.

The chain links TRBV10-3 to TRBJ1-5, with no clear D. Trimming took off 0 bases at V and 3 bases at J, with 9 bases between the two ends. Looked up from germline, CDR1 is ENHRY and CDR2 is SYGVKD. The CDR3 spans 15 residues. The DNA for the CDR3 is TGTGCCATCAGTGAGTCGACTCCGAACAATCAGCCCCAGCATTTT. This codes for CAISESTPNNQPQHF.

J is TRBJ2-7 and V is TRBV6-5; no reliable D call. The germline V gene has CDR1 MNHEY and CDR2 SVGAGI. Trimming took off 0 bases at V and 2 bases at J, with 11 bases between the two ends. The CDR3 loop spans 15 amino acids. The CDR3 DNA reads TGTGCCAGCAGTTACTCGGGTCCCATAGCCTACGAGCAGTACTTC. Amino acids: CASSYSGPIAYEQYF.

This clonotype was observed a few times. CDR3 sequence (DNA): TGTGCCAGCAGCTTAGGAGTGGGACTGCTTGGGCAGTACTTC. It yields the protein CASSLGVGLLGQYF. V usage is TRBV7-9 and J usage is TRBJ2-7, with D perhaps TRBD2 (6 bases). This CDR3 region has 14 residues. The germline V gene encodes CDR1 SEHNR and CDR2 FQNEAQ (reference sequence). The ends were cut back, 1 base at V and 9 bases at J, with 16 bases in the middle.

This clonotype was counted many times. J is TRBJ2-1 and V is TRBV12-3 or TRBV12-4, with 11 bases that match TRBD2. This CDR3 is built from 14 residues. Trimming at V came to 2 bases and at J to 8 bases, leaving 2 bases not matched to a gene. The CDR3 spells CASSLLAGGYEQFF. CDR3 DNA sequence: TGTGCCAGCAGTTTACTAGCGGGAGGATATGAGCAGTTCTTC.

The genes are TRBV29-1 and TRBJ1-1; TRBD1 is a possible D gene (5 bases). Per the germline V gene, CDR1 is SQVTM and CDR2 is ANQGSEA. The CDR3 totals 12 residues. V was trimmed by 1 base and J by 7 bases, leaving 10 bases between them. CDR3 loop: CSVEVPGSEAFF. DNA of the CDR3: TGCAGCGTTGAAGTCCCAGGGAGTGAAGCTTTCTTT.

This clonotype was recorded a few times. The rearrangement uses TRBV4-1 and TRBJ1-6; D is perhaps TRBD1 (5 bases). Germline CDR1 is MGHRA and CDR2 is YSYEKL. The V and J ends lost 5 bases and 8 bases respectively, with 19 bases between them. The CDR3 is 16 amino acids. CDR3 region: CASSASSGGWDSPLHF. CDR3 DNA: TGCGCCAGCAGCGCCAGTTCCGGGGGGTGGGATTCACCCCTCCACTTT.

This clonotype was seen repeatedly, ten times or more. The chain uses TRBV28 and TRBJ2-6, with D possibly matching TRBD1 (6 bases). The CDR3 is made up of 16 amino acids. Germline loops: CDR1 MDHEN, CDR2 SYDVKM. Trimming cost V 6 bases and J 0 bases, with 12 bases left between them. The CDR3 DNA follows: TGTGCCAGCAGCCTAGGACAGCCCTCTGGGGCCAACGTCCTGACTTTC. Encoded protein: CASSLGQPSGANVLTF.

The chain links TRBV19 to TRBJ2-1; TRBD2 matches at 8 bases. The CDR3 spans 17 residues. Trimming at V came to 2 bases and at J to 4 bases, leaving 10 bases not matched to a gene. Germline CDR1 is LNHDA and CDR2 is SQIVND (reference sequence). The CDR3 protein is CASSIPRLASVYNEQFF. The DNA for the CDR3 is TGTGCCAGTAGTATACCCCGACTAGCGAGTGTTTACAATGAGCAGTTCTTC.

This clonotype was recorded at least ten times. The chain employs TRBV20-1 and TRBJ1-1; a weak D match, TRBD1 (6 bases). The CDR3 has 12 residues. Looked up from germline, CDR1 is DFQATT and CDR2 is SNEGSKA (reference sequence). The CDR3 coding sequence is TGCGGCGCTAGACAGGTTGGGGTCAAAGCTTTCTTT. This gives the protein CGARQVGVKAFF.

This clonotype was counted ten times or more. This chain joins TRBV18 and TRBJ1-2, with 7 bases lining up with TRBD1. CDR1 KGHSH and CDR2 LQKENI come from the germline V gene. The CDR3 is 13 residues long. V gave up 3 bases and J gave up 8 bases; unmatched junction bases: 6. The CDR3 is CASSPATGHGYTF. CDR3 sequence (DNA): TGTGCCAGCTCACCCGCGACAGGGCACGGCTACACCTTC. The whole variable domain, remainder taken from reference TRBV18 and TRBJ1-2, is NAGVMQNPRHLVRRRGQEARLRCSPMKGHSHVYWYRQLPEEGLKFMVYLQKENIIDESGMPKERFSAEFPKEGPSILRIQQVVRGDSAAYFCASSPATGHGYTFGSGTRLTVV.

The sample holds many counts of this clonotype. The chain carries TRBV5-1 and TRBJ2-5, with a weak D call TRBD2 (7 bases). The ends were cut back, 4 bases at V and 3 bases at J, with 16 bases in the middle. The CDR3 totals 15 residues. CDR1 and CDR2 from the germline V gene are SGHRS and YFSETQ. Here the CDR3 reads CASSSGDNSEETQYF. Here the CDR3 DNA reads TGCGCCAGCAGCAGCGGGGACAACTCCGAAGAGACCCAGTACTTC.

This clonotype came up a few times. V gene TRBV7-9 combines with J gene TRBJ2-7; TRBD2 agrees at 7 bases. The J segment lost 7 bases and the V segment lost 6 bases, leaving 9 bases of the junction unmatched. This CDR3 is 13 amino acids long. In germline, CDR1 is SEHNR, CDR2 FQNEAQ (reference sequence). The CDR3 loop reads CASRAPDSGEQYF. DNA for the CDR3: TGTGCCAGCAGGGCCCCGGATAGCGGGGAGCAGTACTTC.

This clonotype was detected many times. The V and J genes are TRBV13 and TRBJ1-1; D gene unclear. This CDR3 is 14 amino acids long. V lost 3 bases to trimming and J lost 0 bases, with 8 bases between them. The V gene's germline CDR1 is PRHDT and CDR2 FYEKMQ (reference sequence). CDR3 loop: CASSLETVNTEAFF. CDR3 coding DNA: TGTGCCAGCAGCTTGGAAACAGTGAACACTGAAGCTTTCTTT.

The chain couples TRBV13 to TRBJ1-6; D remains ambiguous. The CDR3 extends over 14 amino acids. CDR1 is PRHDT, CDR2 FYEKMQ, per germline (reference sequence). V was shortened by 2 bases and J by 8 bases, with 10 bases between the two germline ends. CDR3 residues: CASSLQVADSPLHF. Written as DNA, the CDR3 is TGTGCCAGCAGCTTACAGGTGGCAGATTCACCCCTCCACTTT. Drawing the rest from reference TRBV13 and TRBJ1-6, the complete variable domain is AAGVIQSPRHLIKEKRETATLKCYPIPRHDTVYWYQQGPGQDPQFLISFYEKMQSDKGSIPDRFSAQQFSDYHSELNMSSLELGDSALYFCASSLQVADSPLHFGNGTRLTVT.

J is TRBJ1-6 and V is TRBV12-3 or TRBV12-4, with 10 bases identical to TRBD1. V lost 6 bases to trimming and J lost 10 bases; unmatched junction nucleotides: 12. The CDR3 sequence is 16 residues long. CDR3 in amino acids: CASRLSGTGVRSPLHF. In DNA form, the CDR3 reads TGTGCCAGCAGACTCTCCGGGACAGGGGTACGGTCACCCCTCCACTTT.

In its sample, this clonotype was seen many times. This chain connects TRBV6-2 or TRBV6-3 to TRBJ1-1; 7 bases map to TRBD1. Germline V gene lookup returns CDR1 MNHEY and CDR2 SVGEGT. The J segment lost 3 bases and the V segment lost 7 bases, leaving 8 bases of the junction unmatched. CDR3 length: 14 residues. The chain's CDR3 is CASKGDSPYTEAFF. The DNA for the CDR3 is TGTGCCAGCAAGGGGGACAGCCCTTACACTGAAGCTTTCTTT.

Ten or more counts support this clonotype. The chain's CDR3 is CASGSSTPDRTFGQYF. For the CDR3, the DNA is TGTGCTAGTGGTTCCTCGACCCCGGACAGGACCTTTGGGCAGTACTTC. The rearrangement uses TRBV12-5 and TRBJ2-7; 7 bases fit TRBD1. The V gene end was trimmed by 4 bases and the J gene end by 9 bases; junction bases not matched to a gene: 18. This CDR3 has 16 amino acids. CDR1 is LGHNT and CDR2 is FRNRAP in the germline V gene.

Many counts were recorded for this clonotype. The chain links TRBV29-1 to TRBJ2-7; 10 bases line up with TRBD1. The length of the CDR3 is 14 residues. The germline V gene encodes CDR1 SQVTM and CDR2 ANQGSEA. V shed 2 bases, J shed 2 bases, and the junction held 3 bases outside the gene matches. The CDR3 loop reads CSVELGTGAYEQYF. In nucleotides, the CDR3 is TGCAGCGTTGAATTAGGGACAGGGGCCTACGAGCAGTACTTC.

There are a few counts of this clonotype. The rearrangement joins TRBV5-1 to TRBJ1-1; D is ambiguous. The CDR3 is 13 amino acids. Trimming cost V 9 bases and J 2 bases, with 14 bases left between them. CDR1 is SGHRS and CDR2 is YFSETQ in the germline V gene. Here the CDR3 DNA reads TGCGCCACTAGACAAGCCACTAACACTGAAGCTTTCTTT. This codes for CATRQATNTEAFF.

J is TRBJ2-2 and V is TRBV29-1, with 7 nucleotides matching TRBD1. Germline values: CDR1 SQVTM, CDR2 ANQGSEA. This CDR3 is built from 16 residues. V lost 0 bases to trimming and J lost 8 bases; unmatched junction nucleotides: 12. As DNA, the CDR3 is TGCAGCGTTGAAGATCCACCGGGACAGTCATCTGGGGAGCTGTTTTTT. Protein sequence: CSVEDPPGQSSGELFF.

This clonotype was counted ten times or more. The chain combines TRBV20-1 with TRBJ1-5; D is ambiguous. Trimming pared 0 bases from V and 1 base from J, leaving 7 bases between. The CDR3 totals 14 residues. Germline loops: CDR1 DFQATT, CDR2 SNEGSKA (reference sequence). The CDR3 bases are TGCAGTGCTAGAGATCTCAGAAGCAATCAGCCCCAGCATTTT. As protein: CSARDLRSNQPQHF.

This clonotype was seen at least ten times. This rearrangement joins TRBV9 to TRBJ2-1; a possible D gene is TRBD1 (5 bases). The CDR3 contains 17 residues. CDR1 is SGDLS and CDR2 is YYNGEE in the germline V gene. Trimming pared 0 bases from V and 2 bases from J, leaving 15 bases between. The CDR3 DNA reads as TGTGCCAGCAGCGTAGAAGCACGGACAAGCCCCTACAATGAGCAGTTCTTC. It yields the protein CASSVEARTSPYNEQFF.